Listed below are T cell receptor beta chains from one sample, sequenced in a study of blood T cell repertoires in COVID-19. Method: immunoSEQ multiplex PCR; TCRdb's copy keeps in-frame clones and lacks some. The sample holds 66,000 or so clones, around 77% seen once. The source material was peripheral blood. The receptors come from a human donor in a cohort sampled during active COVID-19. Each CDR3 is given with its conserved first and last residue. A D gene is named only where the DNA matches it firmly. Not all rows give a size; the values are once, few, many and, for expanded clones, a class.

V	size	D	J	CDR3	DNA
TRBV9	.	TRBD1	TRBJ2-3	CASSVEETGGVTDTQYF	TGTGCCAGCAGCGTAGAGGAGACAGGGGGCGTCACAGATACGCAGTATTTT
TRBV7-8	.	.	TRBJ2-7	CASSPPGADSSYEQYF	TGTGCCAGCAGCCCCCCTGGGGCCGATAGCTCCTACGAGCAGTACTTC
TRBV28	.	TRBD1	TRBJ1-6	CASSQPGQIHNSPLHF	TGTGCCAGCAGTCAACCGGGACAGATCCATAATTCACCCCTCCACTTT
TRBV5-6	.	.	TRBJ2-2	CASSPRDSRELFF	TGTGCCAGCAGCCCCCGGGACTCCCGGGAGCTGTTTTTT
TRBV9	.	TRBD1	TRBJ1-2	CASSPDRVNYGYTF	TGTGCCAGCAGCCCAGACAGGGTGAACTATGGCTACACCTTC
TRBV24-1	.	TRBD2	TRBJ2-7	CATIRGTCGTSGSLYEQYF	TGTGCCACTATCCGAGGGACTTGCGGGACTAGCGGGAGTCTATACGAGCAGTACTTC
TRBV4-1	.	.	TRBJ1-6	CASSQDGQGYSPLHF	TGCGCCAGCAGCCAAGATGGGCAGGGTTATTCACCCCTCCACTTT
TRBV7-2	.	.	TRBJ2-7	CASSLEEVGMWQYF	TGTGCCAGCAGCTTAGAGGAGGTGGGGATGTGGCAGTACTTC
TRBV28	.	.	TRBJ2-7	CASSRNRVGYYEQYF	TGTGCCAGCAGCCGTAACAGGGTGGGGTACTACGAGCAGTACTTC
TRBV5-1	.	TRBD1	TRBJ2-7	CASSPGTGGTFEQYF	TGCGCCAGCAGCCCCGGGACAGGGGGCACTTTCGAGCAGTACTTC
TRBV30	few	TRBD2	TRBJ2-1	CACDSTSGRAGYNEQFF	TGTGCCTGCGATTCAACTAGCGGGAGGGCCGGTTACAATGAGCAGTTCTTC
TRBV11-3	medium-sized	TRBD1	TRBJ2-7	CASSRDRVGEQYF	TGTGCCAGCAGCCGGGACAGGGTCGGCGAGCAGTACTTC
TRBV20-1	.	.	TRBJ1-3	CSAGGGNTIYF	TGCAGTGCCGGGGGGGGAAACACCATATATTTT
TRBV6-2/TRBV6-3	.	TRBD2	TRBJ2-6	CASSYPRLARTGMSGANVLTF	TGTGCCAGCAGTTACCCCAGACTAGCGAGAACAGGAATGTCTGGGGCCAACGTCCTGACTTTC
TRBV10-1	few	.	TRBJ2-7	CASSVARTYEQYF	TGCGCCAGCAGTGTCGCCAGGACCTACGAGCAGTACTTC
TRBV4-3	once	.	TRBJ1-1	CASSPGFGRTDLMNTEAFF	TGCGCCAGCAGCCCGGGGTTCGGCCGGACAGACCTAATGAACACTGAAGCTTTCTTT
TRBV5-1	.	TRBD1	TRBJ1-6	CASSLEGAVGNSPLHF	TGCGCCAGCAGCTTGGAGGGGGCAGTAGGAAATTCACCCCTCCACTTT
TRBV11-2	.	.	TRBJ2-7	CASSFGAGPYEQYF	TGTGCCAGCAGCTTTGGGGCGGGACCTTACGAGCAGTACTTC
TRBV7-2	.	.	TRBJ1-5	CASSVQGYQPQHF	TGTGCCAGCAGCGTACAGGGCTATCAGCCCCAGCATTTT
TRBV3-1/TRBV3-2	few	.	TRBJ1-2	CASSRRGGGYTF	TGTGCCAGCAGCCGGAGGGGGGGTGGCTACACCTTC
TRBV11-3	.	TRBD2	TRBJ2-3	CASSSGGRGTDTQYF	TGTGCCAGCAGCTCGGGCGGGAGAGGCACAGATACGCAGTATTTT
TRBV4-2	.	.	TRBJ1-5	CASSQDWSGNQPQHF	TGTGCCAGCAGCCAAGATTGGAGTGGCAATCAGCCCCAGCATTTT
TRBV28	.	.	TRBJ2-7	CASSLLSGQARYEQYF	TGTGCCAGCAGTTTATTAAGCGGGCAGGCGCGCTACGAGCAGTACTTC
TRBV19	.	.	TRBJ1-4	CASSITPGSHEKLFF	TGTGCCAGTAGTATCACCCCCGGGAGTCATGAAAAACTGTTTTTT
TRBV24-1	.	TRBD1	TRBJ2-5	CATSGPGGVGETQYF	TGTGCCACCAGTGGCCCAGGGGGCGTAGGGGAGACCCAGTACTTC
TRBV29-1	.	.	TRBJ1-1	CSVGWGQTTEAFF	TGCAGCGTTGGGTGGGGCCAGACGACTGAAGCTTTCTTT
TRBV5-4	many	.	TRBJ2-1	CASSLRGSYNEQFF	TGTGCCAGCAGCTTGAGAGGCTCCTACAATGAGCAGTTCTTC
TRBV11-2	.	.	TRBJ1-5	CASSLDISHGQPQHF	TGTGCCAGCAGCTTAGATATTAGCCATGGACAGCCCCAGCATTTT
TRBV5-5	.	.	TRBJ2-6	CASSLAGFGANVLTF	TGTGCCAGCAGCTTGGCAGGCTTTGGGGCCAACGTCCTGACTTTC
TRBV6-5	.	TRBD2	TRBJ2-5	CATRAGWETQYF	TGTGCCACTAGAGCGGGGTGGGAGACCCAGTACTTC
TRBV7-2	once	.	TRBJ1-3	CASSNSGISGNTIYF	TGTGCCAGCTCTAATAGCGGGATCTCTGGAAACACCATATATTTT
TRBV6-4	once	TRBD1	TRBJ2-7	CAGRDRASYEQYF	TGTGCCGGAAGGGACAGAGCCTCCTACGAGCAGTACTTC
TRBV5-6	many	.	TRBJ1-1	CASSPVGREAFF	TGTGCCAGCAGCCCAGTGGGCAGGGAAGCTTTCTTT
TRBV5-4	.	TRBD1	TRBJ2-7	CASSSPDRLYEQYF	TGTGCCAGCAGCTCCCCGGACAGGCTCTACGAGCAGTACTTC
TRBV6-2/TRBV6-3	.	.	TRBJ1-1	CASSYTILNTEAFF	TGTGCCAGCAGTTACACTATTCTCAACACTGAAGCTTTCTTT
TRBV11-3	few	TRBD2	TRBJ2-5	CASSLDGTSGQETQYF	TGTGCCAGCAGCTTAGACGGGACTAGCGGGCAAGAGACCCAGTACTTC